This T cell receptor (beta chain) originates from a study of CD8 T cells in ankylosing spondylitis. Study-level findings and limits: Characteristic, it appeared, of ankylosing spondylitis blood was a TCR beta motif of about eight highly homologous variants.

CDR1 SQVTM and CDR2 ANQGSEA come from the germline V gene. CDR3 size: 14 residues. Trimming stripped 6 bases from V and 1 base from J, with 13 bases between. Worth noting for this clonotype: Antigen: not known.

Using its own MiXCR run on the 5' RACE reads, TCRdb lists one record per CDR3 protein. Of approximately 440,000 distinct CDR3 sequences listed, about 15% were seen once; the top ten hold 0.85% to 1.3%. The rearrangement joins TRBV29-1 to TRBJ2-1, with D possibly TRBD1 on 6 matching bases. The sample taken for sequencing was blood, either unsorted or a sorted T cell fraction (not recorded which). The TCR comes from a male donor with ankylosing spondylitis. This CDR3 is CSVVRGLSYNEQFF. As DNA, the CDR3 is TGCAGCGTAGTCAGGGGTCTATCCTACAATGAGCAGTTCTTC.